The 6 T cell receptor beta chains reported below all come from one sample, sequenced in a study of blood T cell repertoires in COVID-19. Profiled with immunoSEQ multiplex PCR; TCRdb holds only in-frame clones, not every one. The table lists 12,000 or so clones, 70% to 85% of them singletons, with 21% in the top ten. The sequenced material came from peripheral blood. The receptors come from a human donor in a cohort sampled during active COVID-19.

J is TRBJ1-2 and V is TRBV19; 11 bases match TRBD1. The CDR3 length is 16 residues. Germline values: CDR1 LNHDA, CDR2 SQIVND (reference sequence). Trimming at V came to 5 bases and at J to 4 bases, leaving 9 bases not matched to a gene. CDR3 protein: CASSFGPGQGGYGYTF. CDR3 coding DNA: TGTGCCAGTAGTTTCGGTCCGGGACAGGGGGGCTATGGCTACACCTTC. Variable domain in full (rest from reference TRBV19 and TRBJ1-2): DGGITQSPKYLFRKEGQNVTLSCEQNLNHDAMYWYRQDPGQGLRLIYYSQIVNDFQKGDIAEGYSVSREKKESFPLTVTSAQKNPTAFYLCASSFGPGQGGYGYTFGSGTRLTVV.

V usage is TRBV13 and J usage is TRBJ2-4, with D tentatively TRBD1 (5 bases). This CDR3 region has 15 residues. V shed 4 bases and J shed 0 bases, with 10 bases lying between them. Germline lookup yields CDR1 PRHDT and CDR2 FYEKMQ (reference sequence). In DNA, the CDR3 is TGTGCCAGCAGCTCCCCGACAGTAGCCAAAAACATTCAGTACTTC. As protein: CASSSPTVAKNIQYF.

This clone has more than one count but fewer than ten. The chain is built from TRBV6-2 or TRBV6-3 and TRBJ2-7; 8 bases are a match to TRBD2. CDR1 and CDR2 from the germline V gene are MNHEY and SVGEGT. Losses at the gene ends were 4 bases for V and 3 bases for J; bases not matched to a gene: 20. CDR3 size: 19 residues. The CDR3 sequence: CASSLPTSRSGTSSYEQYF. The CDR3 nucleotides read TGTGCCAGCAGTTTGCCTACCTCTCGATCCGGGACTAGTAGCTACGAGCAGTACTTC.

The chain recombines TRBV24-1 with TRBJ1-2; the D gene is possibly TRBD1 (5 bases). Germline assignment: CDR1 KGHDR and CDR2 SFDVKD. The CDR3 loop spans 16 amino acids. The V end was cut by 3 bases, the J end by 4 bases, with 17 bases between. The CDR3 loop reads CATSDPRAGSPYGYTF. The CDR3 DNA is TGTGCCACCAGTGATCCTCGAGCAGGGTCCCCCTATGGCTACACCTTC.

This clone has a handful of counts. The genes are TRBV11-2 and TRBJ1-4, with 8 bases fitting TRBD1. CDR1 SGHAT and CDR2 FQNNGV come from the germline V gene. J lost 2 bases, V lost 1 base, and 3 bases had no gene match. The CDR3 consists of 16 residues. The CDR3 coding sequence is TGTGCCAGCAGCTTAGGACAGGGGACCACTAATGAAAAACTGTTTTTT. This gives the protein CASSLGQGTTNEKLFF.

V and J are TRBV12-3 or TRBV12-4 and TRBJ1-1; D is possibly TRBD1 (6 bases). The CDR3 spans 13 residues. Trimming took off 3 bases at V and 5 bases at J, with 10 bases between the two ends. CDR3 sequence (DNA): TGTGCCAGCAGTTTTAGGGGGGGAACTGAAGCTTTCTTT. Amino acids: CASSFRGGTEAFF.